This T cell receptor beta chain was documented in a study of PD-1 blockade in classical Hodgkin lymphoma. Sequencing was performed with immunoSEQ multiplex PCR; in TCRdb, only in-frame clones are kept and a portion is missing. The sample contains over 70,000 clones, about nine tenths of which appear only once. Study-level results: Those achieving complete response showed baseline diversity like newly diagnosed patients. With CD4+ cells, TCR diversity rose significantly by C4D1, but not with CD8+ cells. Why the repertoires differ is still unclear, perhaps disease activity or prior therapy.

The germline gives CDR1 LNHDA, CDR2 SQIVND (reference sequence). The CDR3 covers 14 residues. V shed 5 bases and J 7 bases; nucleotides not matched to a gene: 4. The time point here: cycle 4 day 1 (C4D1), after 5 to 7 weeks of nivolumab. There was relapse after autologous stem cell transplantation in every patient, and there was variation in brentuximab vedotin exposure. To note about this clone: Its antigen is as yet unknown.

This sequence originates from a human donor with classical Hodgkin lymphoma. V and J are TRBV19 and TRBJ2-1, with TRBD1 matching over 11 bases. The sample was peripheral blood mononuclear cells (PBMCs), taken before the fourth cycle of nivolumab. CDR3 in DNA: TGTGCCAGTAGTTTAGGACAGGGGGCGAATGAGCAGTTCTTC. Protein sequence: CASSLGQGANEQFF.